This TCR beta chain was found in a study of cytomegalovirus exposure and HLA in healthy donors. General study results and limits: TCR beta chains associated with HLA were, in a later analysis, more clonally expanded than equally common others.

About this clone: Its antigen is as yet unknown.

Germline trimming cut 4 bases from V and 9 bases from J; bases unmatched to any gene: 8. Germline values: CDR1 SNHLY, CDR2 FYNNEI. This CDR3 comprises 14 residues. 60 Vbeta and 13 Jbeta primers were used in PCR. The method was immunoSEQ multiplex PCR; TCRdb's version includes in-frame clones alone and lacks a portion of them. The sample has about 180,000 clones; 75% to 85% are singletons. The chain is built from TRBV2 and TRBJ2-1, with 8 nucleotides matching TRBD2. The source material was PBMCs. The receptor comes from a woman aged 18-29 years in good health and CMV-seropositive. In DNA form, the CDR3 reads TGTGCCAGCAGTGCTCGCGGGGGGCACTTTGAGCAGTTCTTC. This sequence encodes CASSARGGHFEQFF.